This entry lists 32 T cell receptor beta chains sequenced from one sample in a study of blood T cell repertoires in COVID-19. Some clones are missing from TCRdb's copy, which holds only in-frame ones; the method was immunoSEQ multiplex PCR. Of some 130,000 clones listed, about 78% were seen once; the top ten hold roughly 11%. The sample was peripheral blood. The receptor source for this set is a man aged 55-75 years who had recovered from COVID-19.

CDR3 loop: CASSRNTQGPRQFF. For the CDR3, the DNA is TGTGCCAGCAGTCGCAATACACAGGGGCCGCGACAGTTCTTC. This rearrangement joins TRBV6-2 or TRBV6-3 to TRBJ2-1; 7 positions match TRBD1. The CDR3 is 14 amino acids. Germline values: CDR1 MNHEY, CDR2 SVGEGT. V trimming: 5 bases; J trimming: 13 bases; junction bases outside the gene matches: 14.

The chain employs TRBV27 and TRBJ2-3; TRBD2 matches 7 bases. Germline V gives CDR1 MNHEY, CDR2 SMNVEV (reference sequence). J gave up 1 base and V 5 bases, and 6 bases lay outside the gene matches. There are 15 residues in the CDR3. CDR3 sequence: CASSPLLAGTDTQYF. The CDR3 region has the DNA TGTGCCAGCAGTCCCCTTCTAGCGGGCACAGATACGCAGTATTTT.

V usage is TRBV2 and J usage is TRBJ2-1, with TRBD2 matching over 8 bases. The CDR3 is made up of 15 amino acids. The germline V gene encodes CDR1 SNHLY and CDR2 FYNNEI. V shed 8 bases, J shed 9 bases, and the junction held 15 bases outside the gene matches. CDR3: CASRPGGGRRGEQFF. The CDR3, as DNA: TGTGCCAGCCGCCCGGGGGGGGGCCGGAGGGGTGAGCAGTTCTTC.

The chain has TRBV9 and TRBJ2-7; TRBD2 matches at 13 bases. CDR3 size: 16 residues. CDR1 and CDR2 from the germline V gene are SGDLS and YYNGEE. With V trimmed by 0 bases and J by 4 bases, 4 bases remained unmatched. CDR3 sequence: CASSVGGLAGEYEQYF. Here the CDR3 DNA reads TGTGCCAGCAGCGTAGGTGGACTAGCGGGGGAATACGAGCAGTACTTC.

This clone has a handful of counts. The CDR3 sequence is CASSTRLAGSTDTQYF. In DNA, the CDR3 is TGTGCCAGTAGTACTCGACTAGCGGGAAGCACAGATACGCAGTATTTT. This chain links TRBV19 with TRBJ2-3; 11 nucleotides agree with TRBD2. V lost 4 bases to trimming and J lost 0 bases; unmatched junction nucleotides: 3. This CDR3 region has 16 residues. From germline, CDR1 is LNHDA and CDR2 SQIVND (reference sequence).

V gene TRBV27 combines with J gene TRBJ2-2; D is uncertain. The germline gives CDR1 MNHEY, CDR2 SMNVEV (reference sequence). V dropped 3 bases and J dropped 5 bases, with 7 bases sitting between them. The CDR3 loop spans 13 amino acids. CDR3 amino acids: CASSLRMTGELFF. The CDR3 DNA sequence: TGTGCCAGCAGTTTGAGGATGACCGGGGAGCTGTTTTTT.

This chain links TRBV7-3 with TRBJ2-1, with D tentatively TRBD1 (6 bases). The CDR3 extends over 13 amino acids. V lost 5 bases to trimming and J lost 4 bases, with 9 bases between them. CDR1 and CDR2 (germline): SGHTA, FQGTGA. CDR3 protein: CASSKDSYNEQFF. Written as DNA, the CDR3 is TGTGCCAGCAGCAAGGACAGTTACAATGAGCAGTTCTTC.

The chain uses TRBV2 and TRBJ2-3, with 8 bases matching TRBD2. V was pared by 2 bases and J by 2 bases, with 3 bases of the junction left unmatched. Germline CDR1 SNHLY, CDR2 FYNNEI. The CDR3 loop spans 15 amino acids. The CDR3 coding sequence is TGTGCCAGCAGTGAATGGCGGGAGGCCACAGATACGCAGTATTTT. This codes for CASSEWREATDTQYF. The full variable domain, in which reference TRBV2 and TRBJ2-3 provide the parts outside the CDR3, is EPEVTQTPSHQVTQMGQEVILRCVPISNHLYFYWYRQILGQKVEFLVSFYNNEISEKSEIFDDQFSVERPDGSNFTLKIRSTKLEDSAMYFCASSEWREATDTQYFGPGTRLTVL.

The genes are TRBV7-2 and TRBJ2-5, with no clear D. Per germline, CDR1 SGHTA and CDR2 FQGNSA. The CDR3 is 14 residues long. Deletions cut 1 base from V and 5 bases from J, with 11 bases between. The CDR3: CASSLGQTRETQYF. The CDR3, as DNA: TGTGCCAGCAGCTTAGGACAAACCAGGGAGACCCAGTACTTC.

This sequence joins TRBV4-3 and TRBJ1-3, with D possibly being TRBD1 (6 bases). This CDR3 comprises 13 residues. V lost 5 bases and J 4 bases, leaving 9 bases between the germline ends. Germline values: CDR1 LGHNA, CDR2 YSLEER. The CDR3 protein is CASSSGTGNTIYF. The CDR3 DNA reads TGCGCCAGCAGCTCAGGGACAGGAAACACCATATATTTT.

V gene TRBV19 combines with J gene TRBJ2-2; a weak D match, TRBD1 (5 bases). Trimming cost V 11 bases and J 2 bases, with 15 bases left between them. In germline, CDR1 is LNHDA, CDR2 SQIVND (reference sequence). CDR3 length: 14 residues. The CDR3 region is CASRGAGNTGELFF. DNA of the CDR3: TGTGCCTCCCGTGGGGCCGGTAACACCGGGGAGCTGTTTTTT.

The V gene is TRBV7-9, the J gene TRBJ2-7, with D hard to call. V dropped 7 bases and J dropped 1 base, with 11 bases sitting between them. CDR1 is SEHNR and CDR2 is FQNEAQ in the germline V gene (reference sequence). The CDR3 has 13 residues. The CDR3 sequence is CASIQAGSYEQYF. The CDR3 coding sequence is TGTGCCAGCATCCAGGCTGGTTCCTACGAGCAGTACTTC.

This clone was recorded a few times. The chain joins TRBV6-2 or TRBV6-3 to TRBJ2-7, with TRBD2 matching 12 bases. Trimming took 0 bases from V and 2 from J; bases not matched to a gene: 5. The V gene's germline CDR1 is MNHEY and CDR2 SVGEGT. CDR3 length: 17 amino acids. The chain's CDR3 is CASSYSTRTSGAYEQYF. Written as DNA, the CDR3 is TGTGCCAGCAGTTACTCGACTAGGACTAGCGGGGCCTACGAGCAGTACTTC.

There are a few counts of this clone. The chain employs TRBV6-5 and TRBJ1-5, with D possibly matching TRBD1 (5 bases). Deletions cut 8 bases from V and 7 bases from J, with 15 bases between. The CDR3 contains 13 residues. The germline V gene has CDR1 MNHEY and CDR2 SVGAGI. CDR3 in DNA: TGTGCCAGCTCTGAACAGGATCGACAGCCCCAGCATTTT. Encoded protein: CASSEQDRQPQHF.

The V call is TRBV7-2, the J call TRBJ2-7, with TRBD1 identical over 7 bases. Germline V gene lookup returns CDR1 SGHTA and CDR2 FQGNSA. The CDR3 runs to 16 residues. Unmatched junction bases numbered 16, after V lost 5 bases and J lost 6 bases. CDR3 in amino acids: CASSTHPTGLVGEQYF. The CDR3 region has the DNA TGTGCCAGCAGCACGCACCCGACAGGGCTAGTAGGCGAGCAGTACTTC.

The J gene is TRBJ2-7, the V gene TRBV19; the D is unclear. This CDR3 has 15 residues. Germline V gene sequence: CDR1 LNHDA, CDR2 SQIVND (reference sequence). Deletions cut 3 bases from V and 4 bases from J, with 16 bases between. The CDR3 protein is CASSIRPGDRYEQYF. The CDR3 bases are TGTGCCAGTAGTATCAGGCCCGGCGATAGATACGAGCAGTACTTC.

This chain connects TRBV18 to TRBJ1-1; tentatively, D is TRBD1 (6 bases). The germline CDR1 and CDR2 sequences are KGHSH and LQKENI. The CDR3 is 16 amino acids. V lost 2 bases and J 0 bases, leaving 13 bases between the germline ends. This chain's CDR3 is CASSPEQGFMNTEAFF. In DNA, the CDR3 is TGTGCCAGCTCACCAGAGCAGGGGTTCATGAACACTGAAGCTTTCTTT.

V usage is TRBV9 and J usage is TRBJ2-7; 8 nucleotides match TRBD2. Germline V gene lookup returns CDR1 SGDLS and CDR2 YYNGEE. The length of the CDR3 is 14 residues. After removal of 2 bases from V and 0 bases from J, the junction contained 1 base not matched to a gene. CDR3 nucleotides: TGTGCCAGCAGCGTCACTAGCGGCTCCTACGAGCAGTACTTC. This gives the protein CASSVTSGSYEQYF.

V and J are TRBV30 and TRBJ2-5; TRBD2 might be the D (6 bases). The germline CDR1 and CDR2 sequences are GTSNPN and SVGIG (reference sequence). There are 13 residues in the CDR3. Trimming took off 3 bases at V and 5 bases at J, with 13 bases between the two ends. CDR3 residues: CAWRLGGSETQYF. CDR3 coding DNA: TGTGCCTGGAGACTTGGGGGGAGCGAGACCCAGTACTTC.

The CDR3 region is CAISGRAGGGTNYGYTF. In DNA form, the CDR3 reads TGTGCCATCAGTGGCCGGGCGGGGGGCGGTACTAACTATGGCTACACCTTC. The genes are TRBV10-3 and TRBJ1-2; D may be TRBD1 (6 bases). Germline CDR1 is ENHRY and CDR2 is SYGVKD. CDR3 size: 17 residues. The germline V and J ends were trimmed by 4 bases and 0 bases, with 18 bases remaining between them.

This clone was seen a few times. The gene calls are TRBV30 and TRBJ2-2; 11 bases map to TRBD2. The CDR3 contains 16 residues. Germline CDR1 GTSNPN, CDR2 SVGIG (reference sequence). The V and J ends lost 0 bases and 5 bases, in that order; junction bases with no gene match: 5. The CDR3: CAWSVLAGALTGELFF. DNA for the CDR3: TGTGCCTGGAGTGTACTAGCGGGGGCGTTGACCGGGGAGCTGTTTTTT.

This clone has a handful of counts. This rearrangement joins TRBV6-6 to TRBJ2-1; tentative D call: TRBD2 (6 bases). CDR3 length: 15 amino acids. Germline-derived CDR1 and CDR2 are MNHNY and SVGAGI (reference sequence). V was clipped by 5 bases and J by 3 bases, with 14 bases between them. The CDR3 spells CASSPGKGGYNEQFF. The CDR3, as DNA: TGTGCCAGCAGTCCCGGGAAGGGAGGCTACAATGAGCAGTTCTTC.

The chain recombines TRBV21-1 with TRBJ1-6. TRBV21-1 represents a pseudogene. The CDR3 extends over 18 amino acids. The CDR3 DNA reads as TGTGCCAGCAGCCACTGGGGGGGGGCGCGCCCCTATAATTCACCCCTCCACTTT. As protein: CASSHWGGARPYNSPLHF.

The rearrangement uses TRBV7-2 and TRBJ1-1; TRBD1 might be the D (6 bases). The germline V gene encodes CDR1 SGHTA and CDR2 FQGNSA. This CDR3 has 15 residues. Trimming took off 5 bases at V and 3 bases at J, with 16 bases between the two ends. The CDR3 bases are TGTGCCAGCAGCCCTCGACAGGTGCCGGACACTGAAGCTTTCTTT. It codes for CASSPRQVPDTEAFF.

V and J are TRBV6-2 or TRBV6-3 and TRBJ2-2; D is possibly TRBD2 (6 bases). In germline, CDR1 is MNHEY, CDR2 SVGEGT. CDR3 length equals 18 residues. The V gene lost 2 bases and the J gene lost 6 bases, with 22 bases spanning the gap. The DNA of the CDR3 is TGTGCCAGCAGTTACGCGAGAAGAACAGGAGGGAAGGCCGGGGAGCTGTTTTTT. Translating it yields CASSYARRTGGKAGELFF.

In this sample, this clone turned up many times. The chain carries TRBV11-2 and TRBJ2-7; TRBD1 might be the D (6 bases). This CDR3 is 11 amino acids long. Germline V gene lookup returns CDR1 SGHAT and CDR2 FQNNGV. V lost 3 bases and J 12 bases, leaving 12 bases between the germline ends. The CDR3 loop is CASSFGQGRYF. The DNA of the CDR3 is TGTGCCAGCAGCTTCGGCCAGGGGAGGTACTTC.

The rearrangement uses TRBV11-2 and TRBJ2-7; D may be TRBD1 (6 bases). With 0 bases removed from V and 1 base from J, the gap between germline ends came to 10 bases. The CDR3 spans 15 residues. Per germline, CDR1 SGHAT and CDR2 FQNNGV. This chain's CDR3 is CASSLDRGDSYEQYF. CDR3 DNA sequence: TGTGCCAGCAGCTTAGACAGGGGAGATTCCTACGAGCAGTACTTC.

The chain joins TRBV6-5 to TRBJ2-3, with D maybe TRBD1 (6 bases). V lost 7 bases, J lost 5 bases, and 13 bases lay in between. The V gene's germline CDR1 is MNHEY and CDR2 SVGAGI. This CDR3 is built from 13 residues. CDR3 coding DNA: TGTGCCAGCAATGGGGGCCGGTTAGATACGCAGTATTTT. Protein sequence: CASNGGRLDTQYF.

V gene TRBV7-2 combines with J gene TRBJ2-3, with 8 bases matching TRBD2. CDR1 and CDR2 (germline): SGHTA, FQGNSA. The CDR3 is 15 residues long. The V segment lost 5 bases and the J segment 6 bases; nucleotides outside the gene matches: 10. CDR3 bases: TGTGCCAGCAGCCTGAAGCTAGCGGGTTCGGATACGCAGTATTTT. It specifies CASSLKLAGSDTQYF.

V and J are TRBV7-3 and TRBJ2-7, with 9 bases matching TRBD2. CDR1 SGHTA and CDR2 FQGTGA come from the germline V gene. The CDR3 is 13 amino acids. V was pared by 5 bases and J by 5 bases, with 4 bases of the junction left unmatched. CDR3 DNA sequence: TGTGCCAGCAGCCAAAGCGGGAGGCACGAGCAGTACTTC. This translates into CASSQSGRHEQYF.

The V call is TRBV28, the J call TRBJ1-2, with 7 bases identical to TRBD1. CDR3 length: 13 residues. Germline lookup yields CDR1 MDHEN and CDR2 SYDVKM. Germline trimming cut 4 bases from V and 5 bases from J; bases unmatched to any gene: 4. CDR3 protein: CASSSTGNYGYTF. Here the CDR3 DNA reads TGTGCCAGCAGTTCGACAGGGAATTATGGCTACACCTTC.

This clone showed up just once. The J gene is TRBJ2-5, the V gene TRBV19, with 8 nucleotides matching TRBD1. V was pared by 5 bases and J by 5 bases, with 4 bases of the junction left unmatched. This CDR3 region has 13 residues. Looked up from germline, CDR1 is LNHDA and CDR2 is SQIVND (reference sequence). As DNA, the CDR3 is TGTGCCAGTAGTCCCCGGGACAGGGAGACCCAGTACTTC. Translated: CASSPRDRETQYF.